What follows is one T cell receptor beta chain and its context. Its antigen remains undetermined. The record has no base qualities; no much larger clone is one base away. The data stem from a study of T cell responses to AZD1222 COVID-19 vaccine (dated by TCRdb to about 2021). Background for the entire study: AZD1222 recipients whose second dose came at about 4 weeks and those whose second dose came at about 12 weeks were combined into one group, since spike-specific TCR depth and breadth did not differ between the two schedules. Trial participants were enrolled by age into subgroups of 18-55, 56-69 and 70-plus years, and 148, 28 and 57 TCR-sequenced participants, respectively, were included in these subgroups. A total of approximately 240 trial participants underwent TCR sequencing, of whom roughly 210 received two doses of AZD1222 and about 25 received two doses of the MenACWY control vaccine.

Deletion took 1 base off V and 0 bases off J, with a span of 10 bases between the germline ends. Reading from cysteine to phenylalanine, the CDR3 counts 16 amino acids. CDR3 DNA is the only sequence kept; it has 48 bases, read in frame from the first base. Looking up the germline V gene (reference sequence) yields CDR1 SEHNR and CDR2 FQNEAQ. The time point label here, explained by the study, means: baseline before first vaccination. The vaccinee samples were drawn from two UK trials, COV001 and COV002, one of which was a single-blind randomized controlled phase 2/3 trial testing AZD1222 (ChAdOx1 nCoV-19) in healthy adults. Trial participant PBMC samples were collected at day 0 and day 28 after the second dose for TCRbeta chain sequencing. General findings and caveats noted by the study authors: The 56-69-year group was small, and its depth increase did not reach significance, likely because of low power. Only five to seven AZD1222 recipients were SARS-CoV-2 seropositive at baseline, limiting conclusions about previously exposed vaccinees. The whole spike protein was spanned by vaccine-associated CD4 TCRs, and dominant responses were seen in regions 160-218 and 743-854. No day 14 peak-response samples were available, so repertoires were characterized only after the peak T cell response. Most participants were white British and females outnumbered males, and the authors suggested that clonal diversity may have been underestimated. Spike-specific TCR breadth and depth rose significantly after two AZD1222 doses compared with day 0 and with MenACWY recipients. Epitopes outside the regions mutated in the B.1.351 and B.1.1.7 variants were reportedly recognized by nearly half of the unique spike-specific TCRs.

The CDR3 regions of human TCRbeta chains were analyzed by immunosequencing. On the authors' methods: Repertoire TCRs were checked for matches against a reference library of SARS-CoV-2-specific TCRs that had been generated using the MIRA antigen-specificity platform. Breadth was defined as the fraction of unique TCRs that were SARS-CoV-2-associated, and depth was defined as the fraction of total T cells that were SARS-CoV-2-associated. Each spike-specific TCR was assigned to its reactive spike region and to a CD4 or CD8 class using the MIRA data. Log10-transformed breadth and depth values were compared by one-way ANOVA with Sidak's multiple comparisons tests. The immuneACCESS repertoire file appears here via TCRdb, limited to in-frame rearrangements. These files lack a portion of the clones; in checked studies, under half of the deficit traces to unresolved V genes, and the cause of the others is not known. That table furnishes V, J and clone size, whereas the DNA furnished D and trimming. This sample comprises about 120,000 clones, 80% to 95% of them detected only once. 11% to 15% of the sample is in the top ten clones.

The TCR was taken from an adult in good health. The chain links TRBV7-9 with TRBJ2-1; no D segment can be confidently identified. Sequenced here: peripheral blood, sampled on day 0 of AZD1222 vaccination. The nucleotide sequence reads as follows: TGTGCCAGCAGCTTAGATCAGAGTTTCTCCTACAATGAGCAGTTCTTC. This gives the protein CASSLDQSFSYNEQFF.